This TCR beta chain derives from a study of early T cells in non-severe SARS-CoV-2 infection. Study-wide context: From unsorted whole blood, bulk RNA was sequenced, and the chains remained unpaired.

This CDR3 comprises 15 residues. Trimming shortened V by 6 bases and J by 1 base, and 15 bases separated the two germline ends. Germline CDR1 reads MNHEY; CDR2 reads SMNVEV (reference sequence). The protocol attached unique molecular identifiers to individual cDNA molecules. Each CDR3 protein is one row after TCRdb ran MiXCR on the 5' RACE reads. In the table there are tens of thousands of distinct CDR3 sequences, around 13% of which are singletons. Findings and caveats of the study: VDJdb matching, biased toward anti-spike CD8 responses, missed private and CD4 specificities.

To note about this clonotype: Its specificity is not known.

This TCR came from an adult who was a healthcare worker with PCR-confirmed SARS-CoV-2 infection or an uninfected control (not recorded which). Specimen: whole blood. V and J are TRBV27 and TRBJ1-1; D uncertain. CDR3 protein: CASSLLAEKNTEAFF. The CDR3 nucleotides read TGTGCCAGCAGCTTACTGGCAGAGAAGAACACTGAAGCTTTCTTT.